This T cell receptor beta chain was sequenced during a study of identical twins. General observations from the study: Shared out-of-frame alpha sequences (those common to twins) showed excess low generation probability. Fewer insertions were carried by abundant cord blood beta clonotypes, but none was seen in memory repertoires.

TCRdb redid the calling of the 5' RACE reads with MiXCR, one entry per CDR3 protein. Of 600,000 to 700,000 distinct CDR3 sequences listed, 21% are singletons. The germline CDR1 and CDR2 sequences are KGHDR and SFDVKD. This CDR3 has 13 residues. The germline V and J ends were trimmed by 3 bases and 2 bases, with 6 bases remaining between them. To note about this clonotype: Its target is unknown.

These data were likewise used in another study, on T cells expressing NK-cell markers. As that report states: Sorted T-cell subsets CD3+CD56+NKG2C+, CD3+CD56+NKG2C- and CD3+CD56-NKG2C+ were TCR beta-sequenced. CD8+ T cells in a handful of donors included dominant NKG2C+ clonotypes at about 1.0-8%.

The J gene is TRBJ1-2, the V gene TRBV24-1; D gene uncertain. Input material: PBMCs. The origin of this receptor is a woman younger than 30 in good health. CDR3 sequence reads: CATSDQPNYGYTF. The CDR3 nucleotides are TGTGCCACCAGTGATCAACCGAACTATGGCTACACCTTC.